Listed below are T cell receptor beta chains from one sample, sequenced in a study of cytotoxic CD8 clonotypes in ibrutinib-treated CLL. The repertoire was sequenced with immunoSEQ multiplex PCR; TCRdb's copy has only in-frame clones and lacks some. The sample records 150,000 or so clones, 88% being singletons. The sequencing here drew on PBMCs, taken at disease progression, from a patient treated with ibrutinib. Every receptor here comes from a human donor with chronic lymphocytic leukemia. The CDR3 runs from the conserved cysteine through the conserved F or W. D genes are given only for firm matches. The size field is filled for only some rows; it gives once, few, many or a size class.

size,J,V,D,DNA,CDR3
NA,TRBJ2-7,TRBV2,NA,TGTGCCAGCAGTGGGGGGGACAGTCGGAGGTACGAGCAGTACTTC,CASSGGDSRRYEQYF
once,TRBJ2-1,TRBV9,TRBD2,TGTGCCAGCAGCCCGACTAGCGGAGTATACAATGAGCAGTTCTTC,CASSPTSGVYNEQFF
NA,TRBJ1-2,TRBV6-1,NA,TGTGCCAGCAGTGAACCGGACCGAATTAACTTCTATGGCTACACCTTC,CASSEPDRINFYGYTF
NA,TRBJ1-4,TRBV19,NA,TGTGCCAGTATTCGCGCTGGAGGTTTTAATGAAAAACTGTTTTTT,CASIRAGGFNEKLFF
NA,TRBJ2-7,TRBV6-1,TRBD2,TGTGCCAGCACTCGGGAGGCCTCGAGCTCCTACGAGCAGTACTTC,CASTREASSSYEQYF
NA,TRBJ2-2,TRBV18,NA,TGTGCCAGCTCACCATTTAACCCAGAGGCGAACACCGGGGAGCTGTTTTTT,CASSPFNPEANTGELFF
NA,TRBJ1-5,TRBV15,TRBD1,TGTGCCACCAGCAGAGGCAGGGGGCGCGAACAGCCCCAGCATTTT,CATSRGRGREQPQHF
NA,TRBJ1-2,TRBV9,TRBD1,TGTGCCAGCAGCGTAGCTACAGGGGACTATGGCTACACCTTC,CASSVATGDYGYTF
NA,TRBJ2-1,TRBV6-5,NA,TGTGCCAGCAAGGTGGCCTTCTCCTACAATGAGCAGTTCTTC,CASKVAFSYNEQFF
NA,TRBJ2-7,TRBV27,TRBD2,TGTGCCAGCAGTATCGCGACTAGCGGTTACGAGCAGTACTTC,CASSIATSGYEQYF
once,TRBJ2-5,TRBV6-5,NA,TGTGCCAGCAGTTACTCGCGAAGTCAAGAGACCCAGTACTTC,CASSYSRSQETQYF
NA,TRBJ1-1,TRBV4-2,NA,TGTGCCAGCAGCCAAGTAGGTGCTGAAGCTTTCTTT,CASSQVGAEAFF
NA,TRBJ2-2,TRBV7-3,NA,TGTGCCAGCAGCCAGAGCAACACCGGGGAGCTGTTTTTT,CASSQSNTGELFF
NA,TRBJ2-4,TRBV28,TRBD1,TGTGCCAGCAGCCGATGGGACAGCAAAGCCAAAAACATTCAGTACTTC,CASSRWDSKAKNIQYF
NA,TRBJ1-1,TRBV5-8,NA,TGTGCCAGCAGCTTGGTCCTTGGCTCCCTGAACACTGAAGCTTTCTTT,CASSLVLGSLNTEAFF
NA,TRBJ2-1,TRBV13,NA,TGTGCCAGCAGTTCAAGCAGGCTAGCCTACAATGAGCAGTTCTTC,CASSSSRLAYNEQFF
few,TRBJ1-3,TRBV15,NA,TGTGCCACCAGCAGCGGAACTTTTTGGGGAAACACCATATATTTT,CATSSGTFWGNTIYF
NA,TRBJ2-3,TRBV11-3,NA,TGTGCCAGCAGCACCAACTACCTCGCGTCAGATACGCAGTATTTT,CASSTNYLASDTQYF
NA,TRBJ1-5,TRBV2,TRBD1,TGTGCCAGCAGAGGGGACAGCGACTATCAGCCCCAGCATTTT,CASRGDSDYQPQHF
NA,TRBJ2-3,TRBV9,TRBD2,TGTGCCAGCAGCGGAATACTAGCGGGTGGCACAGATACGCAGTATTTT,CASSGILAGGTDTQYF
NA,TRBJ1-4,TRBV19,NA,TGTGCCAGTAGGGGGGGCAGAGCGAATGAAAAACTGTTTTTT,CASRGGRANEKLFF
NA,TRBJ2-7,TRBV27,NA,TGTGCCAGCAGTCCTCGCCTACAGGGAAAAACCTACGAGCAGTACTTC,CASSPRLQGKTYEQYF
NA,TRBJ2-4,TRBV7-2,NA,TGTGCCAGCAGCCCGGCTCTCGGGACGCTGGAGGGCATTCAGTACTTC,CASSPALGTLEGIQYF
NA,TRBJ2-3,TRBV11-2,NA,TGTGCCAGCAGCCCCCAGATCGGGACAGATACGCAGTATTTT,CASSPQIGTDTQYF
NA,TRBJ2-5,TRBV7-6,NA,TGTGCCAGCAGCTTAGTAGCGGAAGGCGAGACCCAGTACTTC,CASSLVAEGETQYF
NA,TRBJ1-2,TRBV6-5,NA,TGTGCCAGCGTTAAAAGGGCAGGGGCTAACTATGGCTACACCTTC,CASVKRAGANYGYTF
NA,TRBJ2-5,TRBV7-9,NA,TGTGCCAGCAGCTCGCTTGCGGAAGAGACCCAGTACTTC,CASSSLAEETQYF
NA,TRBJ2-7,TRBV19,TRBD2,TGTGCCAGTAGTTGGACTAGCGACTCCTACGAGCAGTACTTC,CASSWTSDSYEQYF
NA,TRBJ1-1,TRBV28,NA,TGTGCCAGCATGACATGGGGCATCGGGGTGAACACTGAAGCTTTCTTT,CASMTWGIGVNTEAFF
NA,TRBJ2-3,TRBV6-5,TRBD2,TGTGCCAGCAGTTACATGGGACTATACACAGATACGCAGTATTTT,CASSYMGLYTDTQYF
NA,TRBJ2-3,TRBV27,NA,TGTGCCAGCAGTTTATTCTGGACAGATACGCAGTATTTT,CASSLFWTDTQYF
NA,TRBJ1-3,TRBV6-4,NA,TGTGCCAGCAGTCTCTTCGGGGGGTCTGGAAACACCATATATTTT,CASSLFGGSGNTIYF
NA,TRBJ2-1,TRBV4-1,TRBD2,TGCGCCAGCAGCCGAGGACTAGCGGGAGTAAATGAGCAGTTCTTC,CASSRGLAGVNEQFF
NA,TRBJ2-5,TRBV4-2,TRBD2,TGTGCCAGCAGCCGGGGCGGGGGGGAAGAGACCCAGTACTTC,CASSRGGGEETQYF
NA,TRBJ2-7,TRBV5-1,TRBD2,TGCGCCAGCAGCTCGACTAGCGGGGGGGAGTGGCGACTCGACGAGCAGTACTTC,CASSSTSGGEWRLDEQYF
NA,TRBJ1-3,TRBV11-3,NA,TGTGCCAGCAGCTTGGGCAGGGCTGGAAACACCATATATTTT,CASSLGRAGNTIYF
few,TRBJ1-2,TRBV7-9,NA,TGTGCCAGCAGCATAGGACAGAATAACTATGGCTACACCTTC,CASSIGQNNYGYTF
NA,TRBJ2-4,TRBV28,NA,TGTGCCAGCAGTTTCCGCCGGGACATTCAGTACTTC,CASSFRRDIQYF